The rows below give T cell receptor beta chains drawn from one sample of a study of cytomegalovirus exposure and HLA in healthy donors. This table comes from immunoSEQ multiplex PCR, and its TCRdb copy is limited to in-frame clones, with some not included. Among 150,000 or so clones listed, around 67% were seen once. Sequenced material: PBMCs. Receptors were obtained from a woman aged 18 to 35 in good health and CMV-seronegative. The CDR3 runs from the conserved cysteine through the conserved F or W. D genes are given only for firm matches. Clone size is shown for a subset of rows, as once, few, many or a class of expanded clone.

v_gene	d_gene	abundance	j_gene	CDR3nt	CDR3aa
TRBV19	-	once	TRBJ2-6	TGTGCCAGTAGGCCACGACAGTCACCTGGGGCCAACGTCCTGACTTTC	CASRPRQSPGANVLTF
TRBV10-3	TRBD1	-	TRBJ1-1	TGTGCCATCCGGGACAGTTTAGAAGCTTTCTTT	CAIRDSLEAFF
TRBV27	TRBD2	-	TRBJ2-2	TGTGCCAGCAACCTAAGCGGGAGGAACACCGGGGAGCTGTTTTTT	CASNLSGRNTGELFF
TRBV5-6	TRBD1	-	TRBJ1-1	TGTGCCAGCAGCCGGAGGACAGGGTCGACTAGCACTGAAGCTTTCTTT	CASSRRTGSTSTEAFF
TRBV4-2	-	many	TRBJ2-7	TGTGCCAGCAGCGCGGGACAGACCCTCTACGAGCAGTACTTC	CASSAGQTLYEQYF
TRBV5-6	-	few	TRBJ1-4	TGTGCCAGCAGCCTACACGTCGGGGAAAAACTGTTTTTT	CASSLHVGEKLFF
TRBV28	-	-	TRBJ2-5	TGTGCCAGCAGTTTACGGGGGATGTATCAAGAGACCCAGTACTTC	CASSLRGMYQETQYF
TRBV9	TRBD2	few	TRBJ2-5	TGTGCCAGCAGCGTAGATCCCCTTCTAGCGGGAGGGCTTGAGACCCAGTACTTC	CASSVDPLLAGGLETQYF
TRBV5-4	TRBD2	-	TRBJ2-5	TGTGCCAGCAGCACCCGACTAGCGGAACAAGAGACCCAGTACTTC	CASSTRLAEQETQYF
TRBV27	TRBD2	-	TRBJ2-1	TGTGCCAGCATCACGGGGGGTGAGCAGTTCTTC	CASITGGEQFF
TRBV6-1	-	-	TRBJ1-1	TGTGCCAGCGGAGATCTGCGGAACACTGAAGCTTTCTTT	CASGDLRNTEAFF
TRBV11-2	TRBD2	-	TRBJ2-2	TGTGCCAGCAGCTTAGGGCTAGCGGGAAGGAACACCGGGGAGCTGTTTTTT	CASSLGLAGRNTGELFF
TRBV28	-	once	TRBJ1-5	TGTGCCAGCAGTCTAGCAGGTGGCAATCAGCCCCAGCATTTT	CASSLAGGNQPQHF
TRBV5-6	-	-	TRBJ1-2	TGTGCCAGCAGCACCCACAAGGGCGCGGGAGGCTACACCTTC	CASSTHKGAGGYTF
TRBV13	TRBD1	-	TRBJ1-4	TGTGCCAGCAGCTTAGGCAGGGGGTCAACTAATGAAAAACTGTTTTTT	CASSLGRGSTNEKLFF
TRBV11-2	-	-	TRBJ2-1	TGTGCCAGCAGCTTAGGTCGCAGGAACGCCTACAATGAGCAGTTCTTC	CASSLGRRNAYNEQFF
TRBV2	-	-	TRBJ1-2	TGTGCCAGCAGTGTTACAGAAGAGTATGGCTACACCTTC	CASSVTEEYGYTF
TRBV27	-	-	TRBJ2-7	TGTGCCAGCAGTTTATCGATAGTCCCAGGGGAAAACGAGCAGTACTTC	CASSLSIVPGENEQYF
TRBV2	TRBD1	-	TRBJ1-2	TGTGCCAGCAGTGGGGGTCCCGGGACAGGGGGGTATGGCTACACCTTC	CASSGGPGTGGYGYTF
TRBV7-8	-	-	TRBJ1-2	TGTGCCAGCAGCTCCTTAAATGGCTACACCTTC	CASSSLNGYTF
TRBV7-3	-	-	TRBJ2-1	TGTGCCAGCAGCTTACCCCCCGGGGTCGAGGTGTTCTTC	CASSLPPGVEVFF
TRBV7-9	-	-	TRBJ2-5	TGTGCCAGCAGCCCCTACCCCGGACTACAAGAGACCCAGTACTTC	CASSPYPGLQETQYF
TRBV5-4	-	few	TRBJ2-3	TGTGCCAGCAGCTTGGAAGGGGGAAAGAGGAATACGCAGTATTTT	CASSLEGGKRNTQYF
TRBV11-2	-	-	TRBJ2-2	TGTGCCAGCAGCCAACCCCCCCTTATACTAGCAAGCACCGGGGAGCTGTTTTTT	CASSQPPLILASTGELFF
TRBV11-3	TRBD1	-	TRBJ1-1	TGTGCCAGCAGCCGCGCAGGGGGCCTGGGGAACACTGAAGCTTTCTTT	CASSRAGGLGNTEAFF
TRBV25-1	-	-	TRBJ2-2	TGTGCCAGCAGTGACTCGGGCCAGGGTCCCACCGGGGAGCTGTTTTTT	CASSDSGQGPTGELFF
TRBV28	-	-	TRBJ2-3	TGTGCCAGCAGTTTAGAACCGTCTAGTGTACTGACAGATACGCAGTATTTT	CASSLEPSSVLTDTQYF
TRBV5-1	-	once	TRBJ2-7	TGCGCCAGCAGCTTGGATGGGGGGGGCCTAGGCGAGCAGTACTTC	CASSLDGGGLGEQYF
TRBV18	TRBD1	few	TRBJ2-7	TGTGCCAGCTCAAGGGGGAGGACACAGGGGGACTGGTACGAGCAGTACTTC	CASSRGRTQGDWYEQYF
TRBV18	TRBD1	-	TRBJ1-2	TGTGCCAGCTCACCACGCCTGGACAGGGGAGATGGCTACACCTTC	CASSPRLDRGDGYTF
TRBV7-2	TRBD1	-	TRBJ1-2	TGTGCCAGCAGCGGAACAGGGGATGGCTACACCTTC	CASSGTGDGYTF
TRBV2	TRBD1	-	TRBJ2-7	TGTGCCAGCAGTACGCAGGGGGAAAACGAGCAGTACTTC	CASSTQGENEQYF
TRBV7-9	-	few	TRBJ2-3	TGTGCCAGCAGTCCCGGGACAAGCAGCACAGATACGCAGTATTTT	CASSPGTSSTDTQYF
TRBV9	-	-	TRBJ1-1	TGTGCCAGCAGCGTCTCGGACAGTGAGAACACTGAAGCTTTCTTT	CASSVSDSENTEAFF
TRBV5-1	-	once	TRBJ2-5	TGCGCCAGCAGCCCGAGGGCCCCCCAAGAGACCCAGTACTTC	CASSPRAPQETQYF
TRBV7-9	TRBD1	-	TRBJ1-5	TGTGCCAGCAGCTTAGTCCGTGGGACAGGTACTAATCAGCCCCAGCATTTT	CASSLVRGTGTNQPQHF
TRBV19	TRBD1	-	TRBJ1-5	TGTGCCAGTACCAAAGCCGGGACAGGGGGTCGCCGGTCCCAGCATTTT	CASTKAGTGGRRSQHF
TRBV28	TRBD2	-	TRBJ2-1	TGTGCCAGCAGTTTCTCCGGGCGGGGGGGCTTCAATGAGCAGTTCTTC	CASSFSGRGGFNEQFF
TRBV7-3	-	-	TRBJ2-2	TGTGCCAGCAGCCGGGGAGGGACACAGAACACCGGGGAGCTGTTTTTT	CASSRGGTQNTGELFF
TRBV10-3	TRBD1	-	TRBJ2-7	TGTGCCATCAGTGCAGGACAGGGTTTCTACGAGCAGTACTTC	CAISAGQGFYEQYF
TRBV7-5	-	few	TRBJ2-3	TGTGTCAGAAAACAACAGGGCACAGATACGCAGTATTTT	CVRKQQGTDTQYF
TRBV10-3	TRBD1	-	TRBJ2-7	TGTGCCATCAGTTCCGGGACAGCGAACTACGAGCAGTACTTC	CAISSGTANYEQYF
TRBV25-1	-	-	TRBJ1-3	TGTGCCACCCAACGGACGGGAAGCCCCTTTGGAAACACCATATATTTT	CATQRTGSPFGNTIYF
TRBV7-9	-	-	TRBJ1-3	TGTGCCAGCAGCCCAAACCTGAGGCAAGCTGGAAACACCATATATTTT	CASSPNLRQAGNTIYF
TRBV2	TRBD1	-	TRBJ1-5	TGTGCCAGCAGCTTCCAGGGGGCCGGCTATCAGCCCCAGCATTTT	CASSFQGAGYQPQHF
TRBV6-1	TRBD1	-	TRBJ2-3	TGTGCCAGCAGTGCGGGACAGGGGGCGGGTACAGATACGCAGTATTTT	CASSAGQGAGTDTQYF
TRBV5-4	TRBD2	-	TRBJ2-5	TGTGCCAGCAGCGGTACTAGCGGGGGGGCCGGGGAGACCCAGTACTTC	CASSGTSGGAGETQYF
TRBV28	-	-	TRBJ1-2	TGTGCCAGCAGTTCCGTCGGGGGGGCGCCCATGAAAAACACCTTC	CASSSVGGAPMKNTF
TRBV30	TRBD2	few	TRBJ2-1	TGTGCCTGGGCCCCCGGGACTAGCGGGAGGGCCTTTCTCTACAATGAGCAGTTCTTC	CAWAPGTSGRAFLYNEQFF
TRBV2	-	once	TRBJ1-4	TGTGCCAGCAGGACCACAGGGACGCAACTTTTTAATGAAAAACTGTTTTTT	CASRTTGTQLFNEKLFF
TRBV5-1	-	-	TRBJ2-3	TGCGCCAGCAGCTTGGCAGTTACCGCAGATACGCAGTATTTT	CASSLAVTADTQYF
TRBV6-5	-	-	TRBJ1-1	TGTGCCAGCAGTTACGGGGCATCAGAAGCTTTCTTT	CASSYGASEAFF
TRBV28	-	-	TRBJ2-1	TGTGCCAGCAGTTCCACAGAGTACAATGAGCAGTTCTTC	CASSSTEYNEQFF
TRBV6-1	TRBD1	-	TRBJ1-2	TGTGCCAGCAGTGATACAGGGACAGGGGGCAACTATGGCTACACCTTC	CASSDTGTGGNYGYTF